These T cell receptor beta chains were read from a single sample in a study of shared clonotypes between healthy human individuals. This table comes from immunoSEQ multiplex PCR, and its TCRdb copy is limited to in-frame clones, with some not included. The data contain more than 600,000 clones, about 91% of them singletons. Material: naive CD8+ T cells sorted from blood. The receptor source for this set is a man younger than 45 in good health. CDR3s include the opening cysteine and the closing phenylalanine or tryptophan. D genes are given only for firm matches. A clone size is listed for some rows: how often the clone was seen (once, few, many), or a class if it is expanded.

TRBV5-1	TRBJ2-3	NA	NA	CASRGIGGGTDTQYF	TGCGCCAGCAGGGGCATAGGGGGTGGCACAGATACGCAGTATTTT
TRBV7-9	TRBJ2-7	NA	NA	CASSLGVLDEQYF	TGTGCCAGCAGCTTAGGGGTTTTGGACGAGCAGTACTTC
TRBV7-7	TRBJ2-1	NA	NA	CASSPRGADYNEQFF	TGTGCCAGCAGCCCCCGGGGAGCGGATTACAATGAGCAGTTCTTC
TRBV27	TRBJ2-2	NA	NA	CASSPTLGTGELFF	TGTGCCAGCAGCCCAACTTTAGGCACCGGGGAGCTGTTTTTT
TRBV13	TRBJ1-3	NA	TRBD1	CASRKGTGLPPLSGNTIYF	TGTGCCAGCAGAAAGGGGACAGGCTTACCCCCTCTCTCTGGAAACACCATATATTTT
TRBV28	TRBJ2-1	NA	TRBD2	CASSFPPSGAYAEQFF	TGTGCCAGCAGTTTCCCTCCTAGCGGGGCCTACGCTGAGCAGTTCTTC
TRBV5-1	TRBJ2-1	once	TRBD2	CASSLGWTSGRDDNEQFF	TGCGCCAGCAGCTTGGGGTGGACTAGCGGCCGAGATGACAATGAGCAGTTCTTC
TRBV5-1	TRBJ2-5	NA	TRBD1	CASSFRDRYQETQYF	TGCGCCAGCAGCTTCCGGGACAGGTACCAAGAGACCCAGTACTTC
TRBV30	TRBJ2-7	NA	NA	CAWSALDSYEQYF	TGTGCCTGGAGTGCCCTAGACAGCTACGAGCAGTACTTC
TRBV9	TRBJ2-2	few	NA	CASSSPGELFF	TGTGCCAGCAGCTCCCCCGGGGAGCTGTTTTTT
TRBV19	TRBJ2-6	once	NA	CASSGGMTNQSRANVLTF	TGTGCCAGTAGTGGCGGCATGACAAATCAAAGTCGGGCCAACGTCCTGACTTTC
TRBV7-6	TRBJ2-2	NA	NA	CASSLSGTGELFF	TGTGCCAGCAGCTTAAGCGGCACCGGGGAGCTGTTTTTT
TRBV13	TRBJ2-2	once	TRBD1	CASREPGQGFGELFF	TGTGCCAGCAGGGAACCGGGACAGGGCTTCGGGGAGCTGTTTTTT
TRBV9	TRBJ1-5	NA	NA	CASSVGPGGVGQPQHF	TGTGCCAGCAGCGTAGGTCCGGGAGGGGTGGGTCAGCCCCAGCATTTT
TRBV5-6	TRBJ2-1	NA	TRBD2	CASSLFGGNEQFF	TGTGCCAGCAGCTTGTTCGGGGGGAATGAGCAGTTCTTC
TRBV27	TRBJ2-1	NA	NA	CASSPRRGEQFF	TGTGCCAGCAGTCCCCGGAGGGGTGAGCAGTTCTTC
TRBV5-1	TRBJ2-3	NA	NA	CASSFPQRSSTDTQYF	TGCGCCAGCAGCTTTCCACAGCGTAGTAGCACAGATACGCAGTATTTT
TRBV4-1	TRBJ2-5	NA	TRBD2	CASSQAPPDSGGQETQYF	TGCGCCAGCAGCCAAGCCCCTCCGGATAGCGGGGGCCAAGAGACCCAGTACTTC
TRBV4-2	TRBJ1-5	NA	TRBD1	CASSQVPGGNQPQHF	TGTGCCAGCAGCCAAGTTCCAGGGGGGAATCAGCCCCAGCATTTT
TRBV14	TRBJ2-7	NA	NA	CASSQANRYREQYF	TGTGCCAGCAGCCAAGCTAACAGGTACCGAGAGCAGTACTTC
TRBV19	TRBJ2-1	NA	NA	CASSLGPGDYNEQFF	TGTGCCAGTAGCCTCGGACCTGGTGACTACAATGAGCAGTTCTTC
TRBV9	TRBJ2-7	once	TRBD2	CASTQTGSGTYYEQYF	TGTGCCAGCACCCAGACAGGTAGCGGGACCTATTACGAGCAGTACTTC
TRBV7-9	TRBJ2-2	NA	NA	CASSSEFFDTGELFF	TGTGCCAGCAGCTCCGAATTTTTCGACACCGGGGAGCTGTTTTTT
TRBV7-9	TRBJ1-1	NA	NA	CASDLGGAEAFF	TGTGCCAGCGATTTAGGGGGGGCCGAAGCTTTCTTT
TRBV10-3	TRBJ2-1	once	NA	CAISDYNEQFF	TGTGCCATCAGTGACTACAATGAGCAGTTCTTC
TRBV2	TRBJ1-5	NA	NA	CASKAGVQSNQPQHF	TGTGCCAGCAAAGCAGGGGTACAAAGCAATCAGCCCCAGCATTTT
TRBV4-1	TRBJ1-1	NA	NA	CASSQESPSPEAFF	TGCGCCAGCAGCCAAGAGAGTCCCAGCCCCGAAGCTTTCTTT
TRBV29-1	TRBJ2-3	NA	NA	CSARTDPDTQYF	TGCAGCGCCCGGACTGATCCAGATACGCAGTATTTT
TRBV25-1	TRBJ2-5	NA	NA	CASSGGHQETQYF	TGTGCCAGCAGTGGGGGACACCAAGAGACCCAGTACTTC
TRBV28	TRBJ2-2	NA	NA	CASSFSGDTGELFF	TGTGCCAGCAGTTTTAGCGGAGATACCGGGGAGCTGTTTTTT
TRBV7-8	TRBJ2-4	NA	NA	CASSFRGGNIQYF	TGTGCCAGCAGCTTCAGGGGAGGAAACATTCAGTACTTC
TRBV5-1	TRBJ1-1	NA	TRBD1	CASSFIRQGQDTEAFF	TGCGCCAGCAGCTTTATACGACAGGGGCAGGACACTGAAGCTTTCTTT
TRBV27	TRBJ2-3	NA	NA	CASSLTYSDTQYF	TGTGCCAGCAGTTTAACGTATTCAGATACGCAGTATTTT
TRBV14	TRBJ2-7	NA	TRBD2	CASSQAGLAAEQYF	TGTGCCAGCAGCCAAGCTGGACTAGCGGCCGAGCAGTACTTC
TRBV19	TRBJ2-1	NA	TRBD2	CASKGTSGRDSYNEQFF	TGTGCCAGTAAAGGGACTAGCGGGAGGGATTCCTACAATGAGCAGTTCTTC
TRBV10-3	TRBJ2-3	NA	NA	CATRGAPGDTDTQYF	TGTGCCACACGGGGGGCCCCAGGGGACACAGATACGCAGTATTTT
TRBV2	TRBJ2-1	NA	NA	CASSGRVVVNEQFF	TGTGCCAGCAGTGGCAGGGTGGTGGTCAATGAGCAGTTCTTC
TRBV30	TRBJ1-1	NA	NA	CAWSRQHRSPNTEAFF	TGTGCCTGGAGTCGTCAGCATCGGTCCCCGAACACTGAAGCTTTCTTT
TRBV25-1	TRBJ2-2	NA	NA	CASSETGELFF	TGTGCCAGCAGTGAAACCGGGGAGCTGTTTTTT
TRBV5-1	TRBJ1-1	once	NA	CASSFFYRLNTEAFF	TGCGCCAGCAGCTTTTTTTACCGCTTGAACACTGAAGCTTTCTTT
TRBV6-1	TRBJ1-4	NA	NA	CASSETGGPGRSEKLFF	TGTGCCAGCAGTGAAACCGGGGGCCCAGGGCGTAGTGAAAAACTGTTTTTT
TRBV6-1	TRBJ2-1	NA	TRBD1	CASSEEVVGQVEVGQFF	TGTGCCAGCAGTGAGGAAGTAGTGGGACAGGTTGAAGTTGGGCAGTTCTTC
TRBV11-3	TRBJ2-1	NA	TRBD2	CASSSGTSGYNEQFF	TGTGCCAGCAGCTCAGGGACTAGCGGTTACAATGAGCAGTTCTTC
TRBV28	TRBJ1-2	NA	TRBD1	CASSLPPQGAAGYTF	TGTGCCAGCAGTTTACCACCCCAGGGGGCGGCTGGCTACACCTTC
TRBV10-3	TRBJ2-7	NA	NA	CAITHPGYEQYF	TGTGCCATCACCCACCCCGGCTACGAGCAGTACTTC
TRBV29-1	TRBJ2-1	NA	NA	CSVGANEQFF	TGCAGCGTTGGGGCAAATGAGCAGTTCTTC
TRBV7-9	TRBJ1-1	NA	TRBD1	CASSSTGTGNTEAFF	TGTGCCAGCAGTTCAACCGGGACAGGGAACACTGAAGCTTTCTTT
TRBV4-2	TRBJ1-5	once	NA	CASSRNRDTNQPQHF	TGTGCCAGCAGCCGTAACCGGGACACCAATCAGCCCCAGCATTTT
TRBV27	TRBJ2-7	NA	NA	CASTGGNYEQYF	TGTGCCAGCACCGGCGGGAACTACGAGCAGTACTTC
TRBV7-9	TRBJ2-1	NA	NA	CASSPGSDEQFF	TGTGCCAGCAGCCCCGGGTCCGATGAGCAGTTCTTC
TRBV27	TRBJ1-3	NA	NA	CASSHRDRNTIYF	TGTGCCAGCAGCCACAGGGATCGAAACACCATATATTTT
TRBV4-1	TRBJ2-7	NA	NA	CASRPSGRSSYEQYF	TGCGCCAGCAGGCCCTCAGGGAGAAGCTCCTACGAGCAGTACTTC
TRBV29-1	TRBJ1-1	NA	TRBD1	CSVVGTGNTEAFF	TGCAGCGTTGTTGGGACAGGGAACACTGAAGCTTTCTTT
TRBV5-5	TRBJ2-7	NA	TRBD1	CASSHAGGGSYEQYF	TGTGCCAGCAGCCATGCAGGGGGTGGCTCCTACGAGCAGTACTTC